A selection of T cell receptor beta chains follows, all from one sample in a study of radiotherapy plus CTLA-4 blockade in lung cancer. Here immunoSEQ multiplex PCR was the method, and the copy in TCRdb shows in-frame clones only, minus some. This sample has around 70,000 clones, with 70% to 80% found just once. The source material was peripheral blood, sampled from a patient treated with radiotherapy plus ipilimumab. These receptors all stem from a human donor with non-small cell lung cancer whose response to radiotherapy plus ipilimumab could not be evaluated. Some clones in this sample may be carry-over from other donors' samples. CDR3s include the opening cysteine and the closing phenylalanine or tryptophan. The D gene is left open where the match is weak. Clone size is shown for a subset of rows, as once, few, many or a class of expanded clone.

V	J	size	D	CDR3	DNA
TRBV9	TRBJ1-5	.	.	CASSVDGGHQPQHF	TGTGCCAGCAGCGTAGACGGGGGACATCAGCCCCAGCATTTT
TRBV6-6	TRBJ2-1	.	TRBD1	CASSTRTGLYNEQFF	TGTGCCAGCAGCACCAGGACAGGCCTATACAATGAGCAGTTCTTC
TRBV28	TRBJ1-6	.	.	CASRLRRQNVYNSPLHF	TGTGCCAGCAGACTCCGACGACAAAACGTCTATAATTCACCCCTCCACTTT
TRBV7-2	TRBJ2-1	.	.	CASSLEGSGAPYNEQFF	TGTGCCAGCAGCTTAGAGGGGTCAGGGGCCCCCTACAATGAGCAGTTCTTC
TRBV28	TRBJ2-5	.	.	CASSFGGSAETQYF	TGTGCCAGCAGTTTTGGAGGTAGCGCAGAGACCCAGTACTTC
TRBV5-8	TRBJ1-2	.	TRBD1	CASSLGRGRGGYGYTF	TGTGCCAGCAGCTTGGGCAGGGGGCGCGGTGGCTATGGCTACACCTTC
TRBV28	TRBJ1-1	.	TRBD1	CASTRTGRYTEAFF	TGTGCCAGCACAAGGACAGGGAGGTACACTGAAGCTTTCTTT
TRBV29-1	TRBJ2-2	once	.	CSVQGPGSYVVGELFF	TGCAGCGTCCAGGGGCCAGGGTCCTATGTAGTCGGGGAGCTGTTTTTT
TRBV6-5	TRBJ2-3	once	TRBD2	CASSYVGGITDTQYF	TGTGCCAGCAGTTACGTGGGGGGGATCACAGATACGCAGTATTTT
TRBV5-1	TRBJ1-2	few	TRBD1	CASSSGQEGFYGYTF	TGCGCCAGCAGCTCAGGACAGGAGGGATTCTATGGCTACACCTTC
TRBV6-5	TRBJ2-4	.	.	CASRIGAGAKNIQYF	TGTGCCAGCAGAATAGGGGCTGGGGCCAAAAACATTCAGTACTTC
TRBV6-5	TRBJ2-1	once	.	CASSTQTREQFF	TGTGCCAGCAGTACCCAAACACGTGAGCAGTTCTTC
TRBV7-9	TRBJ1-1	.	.	CASSLGPGDLGEAFF	TGTGCCAGCAGCTTAGGACCAGGGGACCTAGGTGAAGCTTTCTTT
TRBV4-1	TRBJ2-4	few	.	CASSQGTLNIQYF	TGCGCCAGCAGCCAAGGGACTTTGAACATTCAGTACTTC
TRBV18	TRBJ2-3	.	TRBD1	CASSPGTVPTDTQYF	TGTGCCAGCTCACCTGGGACAGTCCCCACAGATACGCAGTATTTT
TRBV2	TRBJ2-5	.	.	CASSDTGETQYF	TGTGCCAGCAGTGATACCGGTGAGACCCAGTACTTC
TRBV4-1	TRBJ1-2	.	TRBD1	CASSQEGTGLGYTF	TGCGCCAGCAGCCAAGAAGGGACAGGATTGGGCTACACCTTC
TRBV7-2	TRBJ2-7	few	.	CASSFSERREQYF	TGTGCCAGCAGCTTCTCCGAGCGAAGGGAGCAGTACTTC
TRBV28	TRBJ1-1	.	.	CASGLLGGTEAFF	TGTGCCAGCGGCCTCCTAGGGGGAACTGAAGCTTTCTTT
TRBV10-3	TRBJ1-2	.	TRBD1	CAISDQPGGALGSGGYTF	TGTGCCATCAGTGATCAACCAGGGGGCGCTTTGGGCTCGGGCGGCTACACCTTC
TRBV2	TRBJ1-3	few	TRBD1	CASTRSQGASGNTIYF	TGTGCCAGCACCCGAAGTCAGGGGGCCTCTGGAAACACCATATATTTT
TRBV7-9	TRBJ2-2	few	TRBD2	CASSNLRRGALNTGELFF	TGTGCCAGCAGCAACTTAAGGCGGGGGGCCTTGAACACCGGGGAGCTGTTTTTT
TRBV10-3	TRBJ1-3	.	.	CATYDTYSGNTIYF	TGTGCCACCTATGACACGTACTCTGGAAACACCATATATTTT
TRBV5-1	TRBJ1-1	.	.	CASSLEWGQGTEAFF	TGCGCCAGCAGCTTGGAATGGGGGCAGGGCACTGAAGCTTTCTTT
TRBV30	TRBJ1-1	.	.	CAWSRTILETEAFF	TGTGCCTGGAGTAGGACAATACTGGAGACTGAAGCTTTCTTT
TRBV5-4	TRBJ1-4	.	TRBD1	CASSFLAGTGNEKLFF	TGTGCCAGCAGCTTTTTAGCCGGGACAGGGAATGAAAAACTGTTTTTT
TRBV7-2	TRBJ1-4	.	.	CASSLDRPTTNEKLFF	TGTGCCAGCAGCTTAGACAGGCCGACAACTAATGAAAAACTGTTTTTT
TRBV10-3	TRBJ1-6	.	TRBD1	CAINGGRQGIDSPLHF	TGTGCCATCAACGGGGGACGACAGGGTATTGATTCACCCCTCCACTTT
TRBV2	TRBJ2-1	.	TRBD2	CASYQRGVPTSSYNEQFF	TGTGCCAGCTACCAGCGGGGGGTCCCCACGAGCTCCTACAATGAGCAGTTCTTC
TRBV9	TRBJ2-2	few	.	CASSVGGAYAGELFF	TGTGCCAGCAGCGTTGGGGGGGCGTACGCCGGGGAGCTGTTTTTT
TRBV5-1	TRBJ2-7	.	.	CTSSLARAGVPDEQYF	TGCACCAGCAGCTTGGCCCGAGCAGGGGTCCCCGACGAGCAGTACTTC
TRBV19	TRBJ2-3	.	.	CASSIGGLSTDTQYF	TGTGCCAGTAGTATCGGGGGGCTTAGCACAGATACGCAGTATTTT
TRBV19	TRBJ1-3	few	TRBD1	CASTAGGLGNTIYF	TGTGCCAGTACGGCAGGGGGCCTCGGGAACACCATATATTTT
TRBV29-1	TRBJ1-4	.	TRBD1	CSVEGFRGQGIEKLFF	TGCAGCGTTGAAGGATTTAGGGGACAGGGGATTGAAAAACTGTTTTTT
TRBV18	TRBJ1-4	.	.	CASSPRGGRNEKLFF	TGTGCCAGCTCACCCAGGGGCGGCCGAAATGAAAAACTGTTTTTT
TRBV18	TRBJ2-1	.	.	CASSPPSSYNEQFF	TGTGCCAGCTCACCTCCGAGCTCCTACAATGAGCAGTTCTTC
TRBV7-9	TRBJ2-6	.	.	CASSFAGASGANVLTF	TGTGCCAGCAGCTTTGCGGGGGCGTCTGGGGCCAACGTCCTGACTTTC
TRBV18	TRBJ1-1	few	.	CASSPERNTEAFF	TGTGCCAGCTCACCCGAGAGAAACACTGAAGCTTTCTTT
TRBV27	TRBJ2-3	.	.	CASSPQGYPDTQYF	TGTGCCAGCAGTCCCCAGGGGTATCCCGATACGCAGTATTTT
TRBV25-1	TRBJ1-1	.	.	CASSVFGSTEAFF	TGTGCCAGCAGTGTCTTTGGTAGCACTGAAGCTTTCTTT
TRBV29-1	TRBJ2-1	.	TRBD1	CSVVPGQVINEQFF	TGCAGCGTTGTCCCGGGACAGGTAATCAATGAGCAGTTCTTC